Given below is one T cell receptor beta chain in context. Its antigen is not known. The CDR3 spans 14 residues. Trimming shortened V by 5 bases and J by 3 bases, and 14 bases separated the two germline ends. Germline V gene lookup returns CDR1 MDHEN and CDR2 SYDVKM. The data were obtained in a study of long-term antiretroviral therapy in people with HIV. Running of the v3.0 immunoSEQ assay took place at survey level. The data were produced by immunoSEQ multiplex PCR, yet TCRdb's version contains in-frame clones alone and is incomplete. The sample contains some 15,000 clones, around 84% of which appear only once. Study-level points and caveats: It was not possible to obtain data on ART adherence, viral resistance or therapy changes. Specimens of blood were obtained during about 2003 to 2017, possibly under older ART regimens. Versus controls, repertoires in people with HIV had narrower CDR3 length ranges.

The sequence was obtained from a young man with HIV. The material sequenced was unsorted PBMCs, taken 0.1 years after starting antiretroviral therapy. V gene TRBV28 combines with J gene TRBJ2-7, with D perhaps matching TRBD1 or TRBD2 (5 bases each). CDR3 in amino acids: CASSGPRESYEQYF. CDR3 in DNA: TGTGCCAGCAGTGGCCCCAGGGAGAGCTACGAGCAGTACTTC.